The text below deals with one T cell receptor beta chain. The antigen is undetermined. These data originate in a study of CD4+ T cells in melanoma. General study points: CD8+ T cell, macrophage and B cell function reportedly correlated with neoantigen-specific CD4+ T cells. Neoantigen-specific CD4+ T cells in melanoma reportedly had diverse differentiation states.

CDR3 length: 14 amino acids. V was shortened by 2 bases and J by 7 bases, with 12 bases between the two germline ends. The V gene's germline CDR1 is SGHVS and CDR2 FQNEAQ. Clones were sequenced by immunoSEQ multiplex PCR, and TCRdb holds only the in-frame ones, with some missing. The sample contains some 120,000 clones, 92% of which appear only once. The V gene is TRBV7-8, the J gene TRBJ1-5; D remains unclear. The source is a human donor with melanoma. Sample: peripheral blood. The CDR3 bases are TGTGCCAGCAGCTTATCCAGCCCGGGACAGCCCCAGCATTTT. The encoded protein is CASSLSSPGQPQHF. The variable domain in full, completed from reference TRBV7-8 and TRBJ1-5, reads GAGVSQSPRYKVAKRGQDVALRCDPISGHVSLFWYQQALGQGPEFLTYFQNEAQLDKSGLPSDRFFAERPEGSVSTLKIQRTQQEDSAVYLCASSLSSPGQPQHFGDGTRLSIL.